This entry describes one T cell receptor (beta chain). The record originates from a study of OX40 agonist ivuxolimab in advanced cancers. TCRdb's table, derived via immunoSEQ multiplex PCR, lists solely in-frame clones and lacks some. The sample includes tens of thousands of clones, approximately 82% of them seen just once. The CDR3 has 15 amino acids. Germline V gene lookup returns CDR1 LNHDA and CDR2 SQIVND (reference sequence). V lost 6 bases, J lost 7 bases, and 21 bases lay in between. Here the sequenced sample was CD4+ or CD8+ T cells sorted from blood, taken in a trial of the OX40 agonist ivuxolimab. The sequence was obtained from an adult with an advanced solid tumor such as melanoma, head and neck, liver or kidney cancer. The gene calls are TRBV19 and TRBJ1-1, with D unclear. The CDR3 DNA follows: TGTGCCAGTAGCCCCCTGGGCCCAGGCGACGATGAAGCTTTCTTT. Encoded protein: CASSPLGPGDDEAFF.